These 24 T cell receptor beta chains were all obtained from the same sample, sequenced in a study of shared clonotypes between healthy human individuals. Assay: immunoSEQ multiplex PCR; the TCRdb copy retains only in-frame clones and omits some. The sample shows 2.3 million or so clones, 90% to 95% of them seen only once. The specimen sequenced was naive CD4+ T cells from PBMCs. Subset defined: CD45RA+ positively selected. These receptors all stem from a man between 18 and 29 years old in good health. Some clones in this sample may be carry-over from other donors' samples.

The chain links TRBV5-1 to TRBJ2-3; 10 bases agree with TRBD1. Germline V gives CDR1 SGHRS, CDR2 YFSETQ. The CDR3 consists of 15 residues. V was pared by 3 bases and J by 5 bases, with 6 bases of the junction left unmatched. In nucleotides, the CDR3 is TGCGCCAGCAGCTCGGGACAGGGGTTTAGAGATACGCAGTATTTT. Translated, it gives CASSSGQGFRDTQYF.

The chain uses TRBV5-6 and TRBJ1-5; D not certain. Between the trimmed V and J ends, which lost 5 bases and 0 bases, there was a span of 12 bases. The length of the CDR3 is 15 residues. Germline V gene data show CDR1 as SGHDT and CDR2 as YYEEEE. The CDR3 DNA reads TGTGCCAGCAGTAGACGGCCAAATAGCAATCAGCCCCAGCATTTT. Translating it yields CASSRRPNSNQPQHF. The full variable domain, in which reference TRBV5-6 and TRBJ1-5 provide the parts outside the CDR3, is DAGVTQSPTHLIKTRGQQVTLRCSPKSGHDTVSWYQQALGQGPQFIFQYYEEEERQRGNFPDRFSGHQFPNYSSELNVNALLLGDSALYLCASSRRPNSNQPQHFGDGTRLSIL.

This clone was seen just once. The chain carries TRBV5-1 and TRBJ2-1; perhaps TRBD2 as D (5 bases). Trimming removed 6 bases from V and 6 bases from J, with 13 bases in between. The CDR3 is 13 amino acids. Per the germline V gene, CDR1 is SGHRS and CDR2 is YFSETQ. CDR3 protein: CASKLRVSNEQFF. The CDR3 nucleotides are TGCGCCAGCAAGTTGAGGGTTTCCAATGAGCAGTTCTTC.

This rearrangement joins TRBV7-2 to TRBJ2-7; TRBD2 matches 7 bases. Trimming took 5 bases from V and 3 from J; bases not matched to a gene: 10. Germline V CDR1 and CDR2: SGHTA, FQGNSA. The CDR3 runs to 15 residues. The CDR3 DNA sequence: TGTGCCAGCAGCCCTACCGGGACTACTAACTACGAGCAGTACTTC. It codes for CASSPTGTTNYEQYF.

CDR3 region: CASSSAAGNTIYF. DNA for the CDR3: TGCGCCAGCAGTTCCGCGGCTGGAAACACCATATATTTT. This chain joins TRBV10-1 and TRBJ1-3; the D is unclear. Germline CDR1 is WNHNN and CDR2 is SYGVQD (reference sequence). There are 13 residues in the CDR3. V was pared by 5 bases and J by 2 bases, with 7 bases between.

Points on this clone: In the same sample, other DNA sequences code for this CDR3. The chain couples TRBV28 to TRBJ1-2; D gene unclear. The V gene lost 6 bases and the J gene lost 1 base, with 9 bases spanning the gap. CDR1 and CDR2 (germline): MDHEN, SYDVKM. This CDR3 comprises 13 residues. The CDR3 coding sequence is TGTGCCAGCAGCCTGGACGGTAACTATGGCTACACCTTC. It translates to CASSLDGNYGYTF.

The chain recombines TRBV7-9 with TRBJ2-2, with D possibly TRBD1 on 5 matching bases. Germline values: CDR1 SEHNR, CDR2 FQNEAQ (reference sequence). CDR3 length: 13 residues. V was clipped by 6 bases and J by 0 bases, with 5 bases between them. CDR3 region: CASRDTNTGELFF. For the CDR3, the DNA is TGTGCCAGCAGGGACACGAACACCGGGGAGCTGTTTTTT.

This chain uses TRBV28 with TRBJ2-7; TRBD1 agrees at 8 bases. Germline V gene data show CDR1 as MDHEN and CDR2 as SYDVKM. CDR3 size: 16 residues. Unmatched junction bases numbered 7, after V lost 2 bases and J lost 1 base. The CDR3 DNA is TGTGCCAGCAGTTTACATCTGAGACAGGGGTCCTACGAGCAGTACTTC. Translation: CASSLHLRQGSYEQYF.

As concerns this clone: The same CDR3 arises from other DNA sequences in this sample as well. The chain joins TRBV18 to TRBJ2-5; 7 positions agree with TRBD2. The trim removed 0 bases at V and 2 bases at J, leaving 3 bases unmatched. The CDR3 has 15 residues. Germline V gene data show CDR1 as KGHSH and CDR2 as LQKENI. In nucleotides, the CDR3 is TGTGCCAGCTCACCACCTGGGCGGGGGCAAGAGACCCAGTACTTC. Its translation is CASSPPGRGQETQYF.

This chain connects TRBV25-1 to TRBJ2-7, with D perhaps TRBD1 (6 bases). The CDR3 is made up of 14 amino acids. The germline CDR1 and CDR2 sequences are MGHDK and SYGVNS. Trimming shortened V by 1 base and J by 5 bases, and 12 bases separated the two germline ends. In DNA form, the CDR3 reads TGTGCCAGCAGTGAATTCTACAGGGTTCACGAGCAGTACTTC. Translated: CASSEFYRVHEQYF.

This chain joins TRBV28 and TRBJ2-3, with 10 bases lining up with TRBD1. V lost 4 bases to trimming and J lost 4 bases; unmatched junction nucleotides: 8. In germline, CDR1 is MDHEN, CDR2 SYDVKM. This CDR3 comprises 16 residues. CDR3 loop: CASSSSGQGKADTQYF. CDR3 bases: TGTGCCAGCAGTTCCTCGGGACAGGGGAAAGCAGATACGCAGTATTTT.

The V call is TRBV10-2, the J call TRBJ2-1; maybe TRBD2 (6 bases). Germline CDR1 and CDR2: WSHSY and SAAADI. With 7 bases removed from V and 3 bases from J, the gap between germline ends came to 13 bases. The CDR3 totals 14 residues. The CDR3 DNA sequence: TGCGCCAGCACCCCTCTGCGGGGCTACAATGAGCAGTTCTTC. This translates into CASTPLRGYNEQFF.

The chain couples TRBV18 to TRBJ2-3, with a weak D call TRBD1 (5 bases). Germline CDR1 reads KGHSH; CDR2 reads LQKENI. Trimming took off 8 bases at V and 4 bases at J, with 19 bases between the two ends. This CDR3 spans 15 amino acids. This chain's CDR3 is CASAYRITPADTQYF. In DNA, the CDR3 is TGTGCCAGCGCCTACAGGATTACCCCAGCAGATACGCAGTATTTT.

The V and J genes are TRBV28 and TRBJ2-4, with 7 bases identical to TRBD1. The CDR3 is made up of 13 amino acids. Trimming at V came to 6 bases and at J to 5 bases, leaving 4 bases not matched to a gene. Germline CDR1 and CDR2: MDHEN and SYDVKM. This CDR3 reads CASRKQGQNIQYF. The CDR3 DNA sequence: TGTGCCAGCAGAAAACAGGGGCAAAACATTCAGTACTTC. The full variable domain, in which reference TRBV28 and TRBJ2-4 provide the parts outside the CDR3, is DVKVTQSSRYLVKRTGEKVFLECVQDMDHENMFWYRQDPGLGLRLIYFSYDVKMKEKGDIPEGYSVSREKKERFSLILESASTNQTSMYLCASRKQGQNIQYFGAGTRLSVL.

Here the CDR3 reads CASSPGSGSYNEQFF. CDR3 nucleotide sequence: TGTGCCAGCAGCCCCGGGAGCGGGAGTTACAATGAGCAGTTCTTC. J is TRBJ2-1 and V is TRBV7-3, with 8 bases aligning to TRBD2. Germline V CDR1 and CDR2: SGHTA, FQGTGA. CDR3 length equals 15 residues. V shed 5 bases and J 4 bases; nucleotides not matched to a gene: 7.

The rearrangement joins TRBV5-1 to TRBJ2-7, with 8 positions matching TRBD1. After removal of 4 bases from V and 3 bases from J, the junction contained 12 bases not matched to a gene. CDR1 and CDR2 from the germline V gene are SGHRS and YFSETQ. CDR3 length: 16 residues. Here the CDR3 DNA reads TGCGCCAGCAGCCCGCGCGGCGGGACAGGCTTCTACGAGCAGTACTTC. Its protein is CASSPRGGTGFYEQYF.

This chain links TRBV7-2 with TRBJ2-1, with 7 nucleotides matching TRBD2. V was pared by 3 bases and J by 6 bases, with 11 bases of the junction left unmatched. CDR1 SGHTA and CDR2 FQGNSA come from the germline V gene. The CDR3 is made up of 16 amino acids. The CDR3 loop reads CASSFPFRGSINEQFF. CDR3 coding DNA: TGTGCCAGCAGCTTCCCATTCCGCGGGAGTATCAATGAGCAGTTCTTC.

The V and J genes are TRBV6-5 and TRBJ2-7; maybe TRBD1 (5 bases). The CDR3 sequence is 14 residues long. CDR1 is MNHEY, CDR2 SVGAGI, per germline. Trimming removed 6 bases from V and 5 bases from J, with 17 bases in between. In nucleotides, the CDR3 is TGTGCCAGCAGACAAGGGGTCCTCAGGGACGAGCAGTACTTC. Residues: CASRQGVLRDEQYF.

The chain combines TRBV28 with TRBJ2-1, with 8 bases aligning to TRBD1. CDR1 and CDR2 (germline): MDHEN, SYDVKM. Trimming cost V 2 bases and J 7 bases; bases outside gene matches: 7. The CDR3 has 15 residues. The CDR3 DNA is TGTGCCAGCAGTTTACCGGGACAGGCGAGGAATGAGCAGTTCTTC. This gives the protein CASSLPGQARNEQFF.

This rearrangement joins TRBV27 to TRBJ2-7; 11 nucleotides line up with TRBD1. Germline values: CDR1 MNHEY, CDR2 SMNVEV (reference sequence). This CDR3 comprises 15 residues. V lost 5 bases, J lost 5 bases, and 8 bases stayed unmatched. CDR3: CASSPRRTGGHEQYF. The DNA of the CDR3 is TGTGCCAGCAGTCCCCGAAGGACAGGGGGCCACGAGCAGTACTTC.

The chain is built from TRBV11-2 and TRBJ2-7, with D unclear. Trimming took 4 bases from V and 3 from J, leaving 16 bases between them. Germline V gives CDR1 SGHAT, CDR2 FQNNGV. This CDR3 has 15 residues. The CDR3 here is CASSSFDQRVYEQYF. As DNA, the CDR3 is TGTGCCAGCAGCTCGTTTGACCAGCGCGTCTACGAGCAGTACTTC.

This sequence joins TRBV7-7 and TRBJ2-7, with 7 bases identical to TRBD1. This CDR3 is 15 amino acids long. Germline CDR1 and CDR2: SSHAT and FNYEAQ (reference sequence). V shed 0 bases and J 2 bases; nucleotides not matched to a gene: 4. The CDR3 loop is CASSLAPGTAYEQYF. As DNA, the CDR3 is TGTGCCAGCAGCTTAGCCCCCGGGACAGCCTACGAGCAGTACTTC.

The chain recombines TRBV27 with TRBJ2-2; the D is unclear. The length of the CDR3 is 24 residues. In germline, CDR1 is MNHEY, CDR2 SMNVEV (reference sequence). With 1 base removed from V and 0 bases from J, the gap between germline ends came to 33 bases. CDR3 DNA sequence: TGTGCCAGCAGTTTATTTTCACATGTGTCTTATTCATCTGTTGTGGCTTCGAACACCGGGGAGCTGTTTTTT. Encoded protein: CASSLFSHVSYSSVVASNTGELFF.

This rearrangement joins TRBV7-2 to TRBJ2-5, with TRBD2 matching 8 bases. From germline, CDR1 is SGHTA and CDR2 FQGNSA. The trim removed 7 bases at V and 5 bases at J, leaving 3 bases unmatched. CDR3 size: 12 residues. CDR3 coding DNA: TGTGCCAGCACATCGGGAGGGGAGACCCAGTACTTC. This translates into CASTSGGETQYF.